Presented here are 10 T cell receptor beta chains from one specimen sequenced in a study of blood T cell repertoires in COVID-19. Method: immunoSEQ multiplex PCR; TCRdb's copy keeps in-frame clones and lacks some. This sample has over 90,000 clones; approximately 86% occur once, and the top ten carry more than 5%. Sequencing used peripheral blood. The receptors here all came from a woman aged 45-60 years with COVID-19, enrolled during active disease.

The chain links TRBV27 to TRBJ2-3, with D possibly matching TRBD2 (5 bases). CDR3 length: 13 amino acids. Germline CDR1 MNHEY, CDR2 SMNVEV (reference sequence). V lost 5 bases and J lost 6, with 12 bases in between. CDR3 nucleotide sequence: TGTGCCAGCAGTACAAAACTAGGGGATACGCAGTATTTT. Protein product: CASSTKLGDTQYF.

This CDR3 is CASSRTGSEQFF. The DNA for the CDR3 is TGTGCCAGCAGCCGGACAGGCTCCGAGCAGTTCTTC. The rearrangement uses TRBV5-4 and TRBJ2-1, with 7 bases matching TRBD1. After removal of 4 bases from V and 10 bases from J, the junction contained 5 bases not matched to a gene. The germline V gene has CDR1 SGHNT and CDR2 YYREEE (reference sequence). The CDR3 consists of 12 residues.

The chain employs TRBV6-5 and TRBJ1-1; D remains unclear. CDR1 MNHEY and CDR2 SVGAGI come from the germline V gene. The length of the CDR3 is 14 residues. Trimming pared 8 bases from V and 3 bases from J, leaving 16 bases between. CDR3 amino acids: CASVGGYLYTEAFF. In DNA, the CDR3 is TGTGCCAGCGTTGGAGGGTACCTATACACTGAAGCTTTCTTT.

The chain links TRBV28 to TRBJ2-2, with TRBD1 matching 8 bases. The germline gives CDR1 MDHEN, CDR2 SYDVKM. The CDR3 is 16 residues long. V was clipped by 7 bases and J by 6 bases; unmatched bases: 13. This CDR3 reads CASTQGWDRPPGELFF. The CDR3 nucleotides are TGTGCCAGCACCCAGGGCTGGGACAGGCCGCCCGGGGAGCTGTTTTTT.

This rearrangement joins TRBV10-3 to TRBJ2-2; TRBD1 matches 7 bases. The V gene's germline CDR1 is ENHRY and CDR2 SYGVKD. The CDR3 consists of 15 residues. V lost 6 bases, J lost 4 bases, and 8 bases stayed unmatched. CDR3 DNA: TGTGCCATCAGCGGCGCGGACAGGCCCACCGGGGAGCTGTTTTTT. Protein: CAISGADRPTGELFF.

CDR3 sequence: CASSYLAGGRINIQYF. The CDR3 region has the DNA TGTGCCAGCAGTTACTTGGCGGGGGGGCGTATAAACATTCAGTACTTC. The V gene is TRBV6-5, the J gene TRBJ2-4; 9 bases match TRBD2. Germline assignment: CDR1 MNHEY and CDR2 SVGAGI. Trimming removed 1 base from V and 6 bases from J; junction bases left unmatched: 7. The CDR3 covers 16 residues.

The genes are TRBV16 and TRBJ1-1, with TRBD1 matching 9 bases. Germline values: CDR1 KGHSY, CDR2 FQNENV. Germline trimming cut 2 bases from V and 4 bases from J; bases unmatched to any gene: 5. The CDR3 extends over 15 amino acids. The CDR3 DNA follows: TGTGCCAGCAGCCAAAGACAGGGGGTTCTCACTGAAGCTTTCTTT. It is translated as CASSQRQGVLTEAFF.

This chain uses TRBV7-9 with TRBJ2-3; 13 nucleotides match TRBD2. J was trimmed by 1 base and V by 1 base; bases with no gene match: 2. The V gene's germline CDR1 is SEHNR and CDR2 FQNEAQ (reference sequence). CDR3 size: 17 residues. CDR3 DNA sequence: TGTGCCAGCAGCTTAGGAGGACTAGCGGGGGGCACAGATACGCAGTATTTT. This gives the protein CASSLGGLAGGTDTQYF.

The chain employs TRBV19 and TRBJ1-3; D might be TRBD1 (6 bases). Germline-derived CDR1 and CDR2 are LNHDA and SQIVND (reference sequence). The CDR3 runs 15 residues. V dropped 7 bases and J dropped 0 bases, with 13 bases sitting between them. The CDR3 DNA reads as TGTGCCAGTACTACTGGCAGGGGCTCTGGAAACACCATATATTTT. Protein sequence: CASTTGRGSGNTIYF.

V gene TRBV13 combines with J gene TRBJ1-1; D unclear. V shed 5 bases and J shed 1 base, with 11 bases lying between them. The CDR3 totals 14 residues. Germline assignment: CDR1 PRHDT and CDR2 FYEKMQ (reference sequence). CDR3: CASSKRVTNTEAFF. The CDR3 DNA reads as TGTGCCAGCAGCAAACGGGTCACGAACACTGAAGCTTTCTTT.